This T cell receptor beta chain is from a study of blood T cell repertoires in COVID-19. On the study more broadly: Sample material is recorded as cDNA or gDNA derived from T cells, B-cell-depleted T cells, or PBMCs.

Study processing details: Amplification of reference gene primers provided the estimated nucleated cell counts. The protocol was immunoSEQ multiplex PCR, while the TCRdb copy is restricted to in-frame clones and leaves out a portion. That table supplies the V and J calls and clone size; D and trimming were determined from the DNA. The sample holds about 220,000 clones; 85% are singletons and the top ten take 2.4%. The germline V gene has CDR1 SGHNT and CDR2 YYREEE (reference sequence). With 3 bases clipped from V and 5 bases from J, the junction kept 4 bases outside the gene matches. The CDR3 is 14 amino acids.

The sequence came from a woman aged 65 to 85 with COVID-19, enrolled during active disease. This chain joins TRBV5-4 and TRBJ1-4; 7 bases are a match to TRBD1. The sample consisted of peripheral blood. The CDR3 loop is CASSSGTANEKLFF. Here the CDR3 DNA reads TGTGCCAGCAGCTCCGGGACAGCGAATGAAAAACTGTTTTTT.